The source of this T cell receptor beta chain is a study of blood T cell repertoires in COVID-19. This CDR3 is built from 14 residues. The germline V gene encodes CDR1 SQVTM and CDR2 ANQGSEA. The V gene end was trimmed by 6 bases and the J gene end by 5 bases; junction bases not matched to a gene: 9. Sequenced by immunoSEQ multiplex PCR; TCRdb stores in-frame clones only, minus some. This sample carries 90,000 to 95,000 clones, 85% to 90% of them seen once, and the ten largest clones take about 5%. The chain couples TRBV29-1 to TRBJ2-5; 10 bases are a match to TRBD1. This receptor was identified in a woman older than 75 with active COVID-19. Sequenced material: peripheral blood. CDR3 in amino acids: CSVVTGTGAETQYF. The CDR3 nucleotides read TGCAGCGTCGTAACCGGGACAGGGGCCGAGACCCAGTACTTC. The complete variable domain, with remaining parts taken from reference TRBV29-1 and TRBJ2-5, reads SAVISQKPSRDICQRGTSLTIQCQVDSQVTMMFWYRQQPGQSLTLIATANQGSEATYESGFVIDKFPISRPNLTFSTLTVSNMSPEDSSIYLCSVVTGTGAETQYFGPGTRLLVL.